Given below is one T cell receptor (beta chain) in context. What it binds is not known. This entry belongs to a study of cytomegalovirus exposure and HLA in healthy donors. General observations from the study: Three CMV-associated chains were confirmed in vitro to be specific for CMV antigens. In a later analysis, donors in an Asian-associated ancestry cluster reportedly had fewer N-insertions in productive TCRs than the cohort mean. Later, an analysis found that common viral pathogens appeared to be linked with several of the most significant clusters.

Primers included in the PCR were 60 Vbeta and 13 Jbeta primers. Produced via immunoSEQ multiplex PCR; TCRdb's table is partial and in-frame only. This repertoire includes tens of thousands of clones. V trimming: 5 bases; J trimming: 2 bases; junction bases outside the gene matches: 7. CDR3 size: 15 residues. Germline values: CDR1 SNHLY, CDR2 FYNNEI. The chain combines TRBV2 with TRBJ2-3; TRBD1 matches at 7 bases. Sequencing used PBMCs. This clonotype originated in a young man in good health and CMV-seronegative. CDR3 sequence (DNA): TGTGCCAGCAGTCAGCGACAGGGCCTCACAGATACGCAGTATTTT. This sequence encodes CASSQRQGLTDTQYF. The variable domain in full, completed from reference TRBV2 and TRBJ2-3, reads EPEVTQTPSHQVTQMGQEVILRCVPISNHLYFYWYRQILGQKVEFLVSFYNNEISEKSEIFDDQFSVERPDGSNFTLKIRSTKLEDSAMYFCASSQRQGLTDTQYFGPGTRLTVL.